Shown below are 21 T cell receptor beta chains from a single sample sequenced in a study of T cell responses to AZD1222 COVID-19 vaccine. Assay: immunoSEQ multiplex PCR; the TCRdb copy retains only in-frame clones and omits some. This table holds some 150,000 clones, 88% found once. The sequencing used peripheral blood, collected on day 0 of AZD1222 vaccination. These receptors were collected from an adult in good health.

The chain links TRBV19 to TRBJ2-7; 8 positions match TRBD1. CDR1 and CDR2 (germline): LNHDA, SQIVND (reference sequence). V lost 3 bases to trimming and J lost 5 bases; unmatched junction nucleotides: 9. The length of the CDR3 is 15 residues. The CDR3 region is CASSITAGGIDEQYF. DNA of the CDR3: TGTGCCAGTAGTATTACGGCAGGGGGCATCGACGAGCAGTACTTC. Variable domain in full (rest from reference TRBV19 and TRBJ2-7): DGGITQSPKYLFRKEGQNVTLSCEQNLNHDAMYWYRQDPGQGLRLIYYSQIVNDFQKGDIAEGYSVSREKKESFPLTVTSAQKNPTAFYLCASSITAGGIDEQYFGPGTRLTVT.

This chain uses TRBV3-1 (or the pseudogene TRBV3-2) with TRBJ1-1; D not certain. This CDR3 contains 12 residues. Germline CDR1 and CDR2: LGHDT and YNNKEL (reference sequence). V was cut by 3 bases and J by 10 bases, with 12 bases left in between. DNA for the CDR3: TGTGCCAGCAGCCAGGGCACATCCGGAGCTTTCTTT. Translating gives CASSQGTSGAFF.

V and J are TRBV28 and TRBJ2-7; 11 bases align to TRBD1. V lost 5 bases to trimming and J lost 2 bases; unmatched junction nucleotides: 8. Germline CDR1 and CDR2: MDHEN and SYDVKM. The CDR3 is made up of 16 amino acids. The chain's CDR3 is CASSGGDRGFTYEQYF. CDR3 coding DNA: TGTGCCAGCAGTGGTGGGGACAGGGGGTTTACCTACGAGCAGTACTTC.

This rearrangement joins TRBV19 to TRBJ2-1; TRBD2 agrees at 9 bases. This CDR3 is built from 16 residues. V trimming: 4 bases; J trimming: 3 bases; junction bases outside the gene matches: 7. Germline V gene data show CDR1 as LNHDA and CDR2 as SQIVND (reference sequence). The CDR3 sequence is CASSRLSGGVYNEQFF. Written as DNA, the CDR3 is TGTGCCAGTAGTAGGCTTAGCGGGGGTGTCTACAATGAGCAGTTCTTC. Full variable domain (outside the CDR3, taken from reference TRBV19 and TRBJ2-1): DGGITQSPKYLFRKEGQNVTLSCEQNLNHDAMYWYRQDPGQGLRLIYYSQIVNDFQKGDIAEGYSVSREKKESFPLTVTSAQKNPTAFYLCASSRLSGGVYNEQFFGPGTRLTVL.

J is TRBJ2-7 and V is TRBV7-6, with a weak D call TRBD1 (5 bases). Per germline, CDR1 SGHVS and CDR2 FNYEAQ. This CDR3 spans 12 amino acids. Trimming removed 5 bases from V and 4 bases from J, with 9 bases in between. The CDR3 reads CASSMTVYEQYF. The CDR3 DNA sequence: TGTGCCAGCAGCATGACAGTTTACGAGCAGTACTTC.

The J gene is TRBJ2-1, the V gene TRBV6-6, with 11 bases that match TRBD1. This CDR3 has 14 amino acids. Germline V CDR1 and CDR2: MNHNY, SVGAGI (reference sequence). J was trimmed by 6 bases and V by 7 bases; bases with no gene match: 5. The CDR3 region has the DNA TGTGCCAGCAATGCCGGGACAGGGGGCAATGAGCAGTTCTTC. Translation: CASNAGTGGNEQFF.

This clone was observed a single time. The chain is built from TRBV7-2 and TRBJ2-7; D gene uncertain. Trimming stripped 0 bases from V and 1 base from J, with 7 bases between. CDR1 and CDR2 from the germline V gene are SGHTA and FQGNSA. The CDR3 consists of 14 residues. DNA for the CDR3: TGTGCCAGCAGCTTAGCGCACCTGTCCTACGAGCAGTACTTC. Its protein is CASSLAHLSYEQYF.

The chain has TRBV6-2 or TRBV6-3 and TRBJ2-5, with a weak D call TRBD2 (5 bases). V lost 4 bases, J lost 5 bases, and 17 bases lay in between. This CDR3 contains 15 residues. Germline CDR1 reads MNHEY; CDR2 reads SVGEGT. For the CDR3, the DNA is TGTGCCAGCAGTTCCAGCCCGGGGAGCTTCGAGACCCAGTACTTC. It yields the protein CASSSSPGSFETQYF.

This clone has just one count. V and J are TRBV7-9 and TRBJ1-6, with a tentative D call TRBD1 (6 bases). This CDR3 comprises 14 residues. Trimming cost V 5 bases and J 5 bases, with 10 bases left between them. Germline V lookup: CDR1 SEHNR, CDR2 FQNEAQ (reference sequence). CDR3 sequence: CASSPGQNNSPLHF. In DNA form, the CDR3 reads TGTGCCAGCAGCCCGGGACAAAATAATTCACCCCTCCACTTT.

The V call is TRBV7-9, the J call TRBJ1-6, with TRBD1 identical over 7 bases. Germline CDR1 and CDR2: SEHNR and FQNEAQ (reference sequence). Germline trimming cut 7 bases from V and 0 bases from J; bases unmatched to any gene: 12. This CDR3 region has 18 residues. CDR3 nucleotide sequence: TGTGCCAGCAATCCAGGGGGGGCAGCTAGCTCCTATAATTCACCCCTCCACTTT. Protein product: CASNPGGAASSYNSPLHF.

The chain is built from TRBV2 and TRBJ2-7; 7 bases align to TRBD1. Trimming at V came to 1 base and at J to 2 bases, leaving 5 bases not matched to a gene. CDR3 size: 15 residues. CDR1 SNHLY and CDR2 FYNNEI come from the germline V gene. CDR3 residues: CASSEEGTVTYEQYF. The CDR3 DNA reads TGTGCCAGCAGTGAAGAGGGGACAGTGACCTACGAGCAGTACTTC.

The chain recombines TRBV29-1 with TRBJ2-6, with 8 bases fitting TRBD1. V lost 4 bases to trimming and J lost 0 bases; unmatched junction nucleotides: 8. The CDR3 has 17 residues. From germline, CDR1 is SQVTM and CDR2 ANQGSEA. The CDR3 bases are TGCAGCGTTGTCGGCAGGGGGCCCACCTCTGGGGCCAACGTCCTGACTTTC. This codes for CSVVGRGPTSGANVLTF. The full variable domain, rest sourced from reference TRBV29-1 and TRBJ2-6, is SAVISQKPSRDICQRGTSLTIQCQVDSQVTMMFWYRQQPGQSLTLIATANQGSEATYESGFVIDKFPISRPNLTFSTLTVSNMSPEDSSIYLCSVVGRGPTSGANVLTFGAGSRLTVL.

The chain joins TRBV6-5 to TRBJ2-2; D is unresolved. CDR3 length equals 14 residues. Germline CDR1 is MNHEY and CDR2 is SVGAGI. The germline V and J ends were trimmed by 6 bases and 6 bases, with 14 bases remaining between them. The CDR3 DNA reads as TGTGCCAGCAGAGAGACCCCGTGGGCCGGGGAGCTGTTTTTT. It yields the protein CASRETPWAGELFF.

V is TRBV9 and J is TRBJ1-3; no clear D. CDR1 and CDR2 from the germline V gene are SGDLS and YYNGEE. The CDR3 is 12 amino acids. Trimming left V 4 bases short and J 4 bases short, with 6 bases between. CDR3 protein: CASSPRGNTIYF. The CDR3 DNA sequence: TGTGCCAGCAGCCCGCGGGGAAACACCATATATTTT.

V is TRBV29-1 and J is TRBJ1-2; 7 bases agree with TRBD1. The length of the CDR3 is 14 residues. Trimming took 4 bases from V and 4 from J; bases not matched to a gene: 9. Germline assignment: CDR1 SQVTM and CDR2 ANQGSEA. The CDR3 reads CSVVLQGEGYGYTF. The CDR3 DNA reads TGCAGCGTTGTACTCCAGGGGGAAGGCTATGGCTACACCTTC.

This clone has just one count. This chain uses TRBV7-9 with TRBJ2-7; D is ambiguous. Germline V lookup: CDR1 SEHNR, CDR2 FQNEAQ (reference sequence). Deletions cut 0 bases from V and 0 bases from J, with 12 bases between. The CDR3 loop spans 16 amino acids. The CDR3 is CASSLAAAGPSYEQYF. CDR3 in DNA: TGTGCCAGCAGCTTAGCGGCAGCCGGCCCCTCCTACGAGCAGTACTTC.

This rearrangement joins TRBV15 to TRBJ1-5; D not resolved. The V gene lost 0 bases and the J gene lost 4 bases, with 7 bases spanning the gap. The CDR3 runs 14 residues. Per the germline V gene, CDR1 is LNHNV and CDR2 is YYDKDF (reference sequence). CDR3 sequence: CATSREGLNQPQHF. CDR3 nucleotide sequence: TGTGCCACCAGCAGAGAGGGTCTTAATCAGCCCCAGCATTTT.

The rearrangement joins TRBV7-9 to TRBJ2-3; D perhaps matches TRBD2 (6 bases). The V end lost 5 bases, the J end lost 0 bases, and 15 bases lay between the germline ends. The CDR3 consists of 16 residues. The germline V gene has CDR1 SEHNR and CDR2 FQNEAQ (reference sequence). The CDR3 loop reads CASSPSERVSTDTQYF. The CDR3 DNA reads TGTGCCAGCAGCCCGAGTGAGCGGGTTAGCACAGATACGCAGTATTTT.

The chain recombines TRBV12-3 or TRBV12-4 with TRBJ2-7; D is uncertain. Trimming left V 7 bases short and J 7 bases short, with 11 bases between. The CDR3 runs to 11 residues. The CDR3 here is CASKLGREQYF. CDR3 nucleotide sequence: TGTGCCAGCAAACTCGGGCGGGAGCAGTACTTC.

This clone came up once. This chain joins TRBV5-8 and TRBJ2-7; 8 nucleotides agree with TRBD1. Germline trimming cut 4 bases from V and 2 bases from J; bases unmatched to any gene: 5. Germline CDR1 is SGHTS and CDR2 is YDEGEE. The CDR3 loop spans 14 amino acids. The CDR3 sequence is CASSRQGSPYEQYF. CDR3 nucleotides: TGTGCCAGCAGCCGACAGGGGAGTCCCTACGAGCAGTACTTC.

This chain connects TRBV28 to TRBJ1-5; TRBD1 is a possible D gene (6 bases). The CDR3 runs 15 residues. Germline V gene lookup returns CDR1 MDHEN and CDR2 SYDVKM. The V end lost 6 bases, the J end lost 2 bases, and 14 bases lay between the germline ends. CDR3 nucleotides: TGTGCCAGCAGGTCACAGGGTATGGGCAATCAGCCCCAGCATTTT. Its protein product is CASRSQGMGNQPQHF.